This is a list of T cell receptor beta chains from one sample in a study of regulatory T cells in long-lasting Graves disease. TCRdb reprocessed the multiplex PCR reads via MiXCR and lists one record per CDR3 protein. The sample carries fewer than 450,000 distinct CDR3 sequences, roughly 15% recorded once. The data were also submitted as part of a second study, on T cells in Graves' hyperthyroidism and ophthalmopathy.

The input for sequencing was peripheral blood mononuclear cells (PBMCs), taken at new diagnosis, from a patient treated with antithyroid drugs. The receptors shown here come from a woman aged 40 to 50 with Graves disease. CDR3s include the opening cysteine and the closing phenylalanine or tryptophan. Fields, in order: D gene, clone size, J gene, V gene, CDR3 protein, CDR3 DNA. The D gene is left open where the match is weak. Clone size is shown for a subset of rows, as once, few, many or a class of expanded clone.

TRBD2	few	TRBJ2-3	TRBV19	CASSTPGQRLAGFSDTQYF	TGTGCCAGTAGTACCCCTGGACAGCGACTAGCGGGATTCTCAGATACGCAGTATTTT
TRBD1	many	TRBJ1-1	TRBV18	CASSPLWGQGGTEAFF	TGTGCCAGCTCACCCCTATGGGGACAGGGTGGCACTGAAGCTTTCTTT
NA	many	TRBJ2-3	TRBV6-1	CASQPGVRADTQYF	TGTGCCAGCCAACCAGGGGTGAGGGCAGATACGCAGTATTTT
NA	many	TRBJ2-5	TRBV12-3/TRBV12-4	CASMRSETQYF	TGTGCCAGCATGCGGAGTGAGACCCAGTACTTC
TRBD2	NA	TRBJ2-7	TRBV20-1	CSARDETSGSYEQYF	TGCAGTGCTAGAGATGAAACTAGCGGGAGTTACGAGCAGTACTTC
NA	many	TRBJ2-3	TRBV24-1	CATSDPLTGDEAGVWDTQYF	TGTGCCACCAGTGATCCCTTGACAGGGGATGAAGCGGGAGTCTGGGATACGCAGTATTTT
TRBD1	many	TRBJ1-1	TRBV5-5	CASSSGGGWTEAFF	TGTGCCAGCAGCTCAGGGGGCGGGTGGACTGAAGCTTTCTTT
NA	many	TRBJ1-3	TRBV2	CASSESLRHPIYF	TGTGCCAGCAGCGAATCCCTGAGACACCCCATATATTTT
TRBD2	NA	TRBJ2-3	TRBV28	CASSYLAGGSTDTQYF	TGTGCCAGCAGTTACCTGGCGGGAGGAAGCACAGATACGCAGTATTTT
NA	few	TRBJ2-7	TRBV2	CASSEAKVLYEQYF	TGTGCCAGCAGTGAAGCAAAGGTTCTCTACGAGCAGTACTTC
NA	many	TRBJ1-6	TRBV12-5	CASGLVLGEGPDSGYNSPLHF	TGTGCTAGTGGTTTGGTACTCGGAGAGGGCCCGGACAGCGGTTATAATTCACCCCTCCACTTT
NA	few	TRBJ2-7	TRBV29-1	CSVAGKGTDLRGYEQYF	TGCAGCGTTGCTGGCAAGGGAACCGATCTTCGGGGCTACGAGCAGTACTTC
TRBD1	NA	TRBJ2-7	TRBV5-1	CASTINPGGEQYF	TGCGCCAGCACCATAAACCCAGGGGGCGAGCAGTACTTC
NA	few	TRBJ2-1	TRBV11-3	CASSPRDRLIYNEQFF	TGTGCCAGCAGCCCCCGGGACCGCTTGATCTACAATGAGCAGTTCTTC
NA	NA	TRBJ2-2	TRBV5-5	CASSLGWNVRTGELFF	TGTGCCAGCAGCTTGGGGTGGAACGTTCGGACCGGGGAGCTGTTTTTT
TRBD2	many	TRBJ2-3	TRBV2	CASTGTSGGIDTQYF	TGTGCCAGCACCGGGACTAGCGGGGGTATAGATACGCAGTATTTT
TRBD1	many	TRBJ1-1	TRBV28	CASSGEGQSPAVFTEAFF	TGTGCCAGCAGTGGGGAGGGACAGTCTCCCGCAGTTTTCACTGAAGCTTTCTTT
NA	many	TRBJ1-5	TRBV24-1	CATSDWGSGQPQHF	TGTGCCACCAGTGATTGGGGGTCGGGTCAGCCCCAGCATTTT
NA	few	TRBJ1-5	TRBV6-1	CASRVTDNSNQPQHF	TGTGCCAGCAGAGTTACAGACAATAGCAATCAGCCCCAGCATTTT
NA	many	TRBJ2-1	TRBV14	CASSQAASWGQFF	TGTGCCAGCAGCCAAGCTGCTAGTTGGGGGCAGTTCTTC
TRBD2	many	TRBJ2-1	TRBV9	CASSVDGGSYNEQFF	TGTGCCAGCAGCGTAGATGGCGGGAGTTACAATGAGCAGTTCTTC
TRBD1	many	TRBJ1-5	TRBV19	CASSIDPGTGGINQPQHF	TGTGCCAGTAGTATAGATCCAGGGACAGGGGGTATCAATCAGCCCCAGCATTTT
NA	many	TRBJ2-7	TRBV14	CASSHTGKQYF	TGTGCCAGCAGCCATACAGGGAAGCAGTACTTC
TRBD2	many	TRBJ2-3	TRBV5-8	CASRSRLAVGTDTQYF	TGTGCCAGCAGATCCAGACTAGCGGTAGGCACAGATACGCAGTATTTT
TRBD1	many	TRBJ2-1	TRBV5-1	CASSWGQTGYNEQFF	TGCGCCAGCAGCTGGGGACAGACGGGATACAATGAGCAGTTCTTC
TRBD1	many	TRBJ1-6	TRBV19	CASSMGQRNSPLHF	TGTGCCAGTAGTATGGGACAGAGAAATTCACCCCTCCACTTT
NA	many	TRBJ2-2	TRBV2	CASSEVRVTGELFF	TGTGCCAGCAGTGAAGTCAGGGTGACCGGGGAGCTGTTTTTT
TRBD1	many	TRBJ2-7	TRBV27	CASSIETGSSYEQYF	TGTGCCAGCAGTATTGAGACAGGGAGCTCCTACGAGCAGTACTTC
NA	many	TRBJ1-1	TRBV28	CASSLVGLVSEAFF	TGTGCCAGCAGTTTGGTGGGGCTGGTATCTGAAGCTTTCTTT
TRBD1	few	TRBJ1-4	TRBV7-9	CASSPPLGQGILGLSEKLFF	TGTGCCAGCAGCCCACCGCTAGGACAGGGCATATTAGGGCTAAGTGAAAAACTGTTTTTT
NA	many	TRBJ1-6	TRBV7-8	CASSSGSRVVAPLHF	TGTGCCAGCAGTTCAGGGTCCAGGGTAGTAGCACCCCTCCACTTT
TRBD1	many	TRBJ1-1	TRBV4-2	CASSQDHGQAEAFF	TGTGCCAGCAGCCAAGATCACGGACAGGCTGAAGCTTTCTTT
NA	many	TRBJ1-4	TRBV15	CATSRDLQDNEKLFF	TGTGCCACCAGCAGAGACTTACAGGATAATGAAAAACTGTTTTTT
NA	many	TRBJ1-2	TRBV28	CASSSPSEGPTLNGYTF	TGTGCCAGCAGTTCCCCGTCGGAGGGACCGACCCTTAATGGCTACACCTTC
NA	many	TRBJ2-3	TRBV2	CASSGSGSTDTQYF	TGTGCCAGCAGTGGGAGCGGTAGCACAGATACGCAGTATTTT
NA	few	TRBJ2-2	TRBV20-1	CSAPTSRNTGELFF	TGCAGTGCCCCGACTAGTCGGAACACCGGGGAGCTGTTTTTT
NA	many	TRBJ2-6	TRBV12-3/TRBV12-4	CASSSSGTSSSGANVLTF	TGTGCCAGCAGTTCGTCCGGGACTTCCAGCTCTGGGGCCAACGTCCTGACTTTC
TRBD2	few	TRBJ2-7	TRBV28	CASSSPRTSGSYEQYF	TGTGCCAGCAGTTCACCCAGGACTAGCGGGAGTTACGAGCAGTACTTC
TRBD1	NA	TRBJ1-3	TRBV18	CASSPTQGASGNTIYF	TGTGCCAGCTCACCCACGCAGGGGGCGTCTGGAAACACCATATATTTT
NA	many	TRBJ1-6	TRBV2	CASRYRNSPLHF	TGTGCCAGCAGGTACAGAAATTCACCCCTCCACTTT
NA	once	TRBJ1-3	TRBV30	CAWSVQGGIYF	TGTGCCTGGAGTGTCCAGGGTGGCATATATTTT
TRBD2	many	TRBJ2-1	TRBV12-3/TRBV12-4	CASRSSSGRTVYNEQFF	TGTGCCAGCAGATCCTCTAGCGGGAGGACCGTCTACAATGAGCAGTTCTTC
TRBD1	NA	TRBJ2-2	TRBV19	CASKPPGQGVAGELFF	TGTGCCAGTAAACCCCCGGGACAGGGAGTAGCCGGGGAGCTGTTTTTT
TRBD1	NA	TRBJ1-4	TRBV27	CASSWTGGVNEKLFF	TGTGCCAGCAGTTGGACAGGGGGGGTTAATGAAAAACTGTTTTTT